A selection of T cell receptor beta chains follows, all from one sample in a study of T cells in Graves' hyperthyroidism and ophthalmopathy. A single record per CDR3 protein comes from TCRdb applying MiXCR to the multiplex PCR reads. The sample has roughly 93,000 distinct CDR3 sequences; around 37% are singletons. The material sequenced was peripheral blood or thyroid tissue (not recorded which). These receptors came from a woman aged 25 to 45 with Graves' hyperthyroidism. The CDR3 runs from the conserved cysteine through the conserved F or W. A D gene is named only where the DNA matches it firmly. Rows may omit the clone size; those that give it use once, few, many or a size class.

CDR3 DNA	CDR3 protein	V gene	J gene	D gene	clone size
TGCGCCAGCAGTGCTAGGGACAGCTCCTATAATTCACCCCTCCACTTT	CASSARDSSYNSPLHF	TRBV10-1	TRBJ1-6	TRBD1	once
TGTGCCAGCAGTCTTAGCGGGAGCTCCTACGAGCAGTACTTC	CASSLSGSSYEQYF	TRBV7-9	TRBJ2-7	TRBD2	.
TGTGCCAGCAGTTTATTTGGGGGTAGTCTAGGATCACCCCTCCACTTT	CASSLFGGSLGSPLHF	TRBV27	TRBJ1-6	.	many
TGTGCCAGCAGCTTAGTCATGAACACTGAAGTTTTCTTT	CASSLVMNTEVFF	TRBV7-2	TRBJ1-1	.	.
TGTGCCATCAGTGTTGAGGGGGAAGAGACCCAGTACTTC	CAISVEGEETQYF	TRBV10-3	TRBJ2-5	.	many
TGTGCTAGTGGTCCCTCCATGGGTACCTCAACTAATGGAAAGCTGTTTTTT	CASGPSMGTSTNGKLFF	TRBV12-3/TRBV12-4	TRBJ1-4	.	.
TGCAGTGCAACGTTGGGCGGACATGAGGCAGATACGCAGTATTTT	CSATLGGHEADTQYF	TRBV20-1	TRBJ2-3	.	many
TGTGCCAGTAGAACGTTACCGGGACCGAACACTGAAGCTTTCTTT	CASRTLPGPNTEAFF	TRBV19	TRBJ1-1	.	many
TGTGCCAGCACCCCGGGACAGAGGAGTGACTACACCTTC	CASTPGQRSDYTF	TRBV2	TRBJ1-2	TRBD1	many
TGCAGTGCTCCTAGGGGGACTAGCGTGTACGAGCAGTACTTC	CSAPRGTSVYEQYF	TRBV20-1	TRBJ2-7	TRBD2	many
TGTGCCAGCAGCAGCCAAGTCCAGGGGTCTGGCACTGAAGCTTTCTTT	CASSSQVQGSGTEAFF	TRBV7-9	TRBJ1-1	.	.
TGTGCCAGTAGTCCGGGACAGGTTGCGGCCGGGGAGCTGTTTTTT	CASSPGQVAAGELFF	TRBV19	TRBJ2-2	TRBD1	many
TGTGCCAGCAGTTTATGGTCCGGGGAGCTGTTTTTT	CASSLWSGELFF	TRBV27	TRBJ2-2	.	many
TGTGCCAGCAGCTTACCGGGGACACTCACTGAAGCTTTCTTT	CASSLPGTLTEAFF	TRBV7-9	TRBJ1-1	.	.
TGTGCCAGCCAACAATCCTACGAGCAGTACTTC	CASQQSYEQYF	TRBV11-2	TRBJ2-7	.	.
TGTGCCAGCAGCTTAGGGGGAACGGGTCAGCCCCAGCATTTT	CASSLGGTGQPQHF	TRBV9	TRBJ1-5	.	.
TGTGCCAGCAGCAAGGACGCCCCAGGGACCCAGTACTTC	CASSKDAPGTQYF	TRBV5-8	TRBJ2-5	.	many
TGTGCCAGCAGCCAATATTACAGGGACTACACCTTC	CASSQYYRDYTF	TRBV14	TRBJ1-2	.	many
TGCGCCAGCAGCCCCTTACGCTCCGGGAGTGGCAACGAGCAGTACTTC	CASSPLRSGSGNEQYF	TRBV4-1	TRBJ2-7	.	many
TGCAGTGTCATAGAATTCTCTGAAGCTTTCTTT	CSVIEFSEAFF	TRBV20-1	TRBJ1-1	.	many
TGTGCCATCAGTGCGGCGACAGGCAATCAGCCCCAGCATTTT	CAISAATGNQPQHF	TRBV10-3	TRBJ1-5	.	.
TGCAGTGCTGGGGTTAATTCACCCCTCCACTTT	CSAGVNSPLHF	TRBV2	TRBJ1-6	.	.
TGTGCCAGCAGTGGGACAGGGGGCGAACAGCCCCAGCATTTT	CASSGTGGEQPQHF	TRBV2	TRBJ1-5	TRBD1	.
TGTGCCAGCGGTTGGCGAGGGGATCAGCCCCAGTACTTC	CASGWRGDQPQYF	TRBV28	TRBJ2-5	.	.
TGCGCCGACCGGGACGCCGAGTATCCCTACGAGCAGTACTTC	CADRDAEYPYEQYF	TRBV2	TRBJ2-7	.	.
TGTGCCAGCAGCTTGATACGGGGTGGGATCTATAATTCACCCCTCCACTTT	CASSLIRGGIYNSPLHF	TRBV5-5	TRBJ1-6	.	many
TGCAGTGCTAGCCTATTACTAGCGGGAGTAGAGTACTTC	CSASLLLAGVEYF	TRBV20-1	TRBJ2-7	TRBD2	.
TGTGCCAGCAGCCTCCTAGTCTGGGAGACGGGTGAAAAACTGTTTTTT	CASSLLVWETGEKLFF	TRBV7-2	TRBJ1-4	.	many
TGTGCCATAGAACCGGGACGGGACTCCTACGAGCAGTACTTC	CAIEPGRDSYEQYF	TRBV24-1	TRBJ2-7	.	.
TGTGCCAGTCCGGGAATGACAGGGCCCTCAGCGGTGAACACTGAAGCTTTCTTT	CASPGMTGPSAVNTEAFF	TRBV19	TRBJ1-1	TRBD1	.
TGTGCCAGCAGCCTACGGTGGCAGGGGGTTGTGTATGGCTACACCTTC	CASSLRWQGVVYGYTF	TRBV2	TRBJ1-2	TRBD1	few
TGCGCCAGCAGCTTGGAGGGACAGGTCTGGGAGACCCAGTACTTC	CASSLEGQVWETQYF	TRBV7-9	TRBJ2-5	TRBD1	many
TGTGCCAGCAGACCGAGTCCGGGACAAGTCAGTGAAAAACTGTTTTTT	CASRPSPGQVSEKLFF	TRBV6-6	TRBJ1-4	.	many
TGTGCCAGCAGTTTACTGGGGTTACCAAAGGTCGGGCCCCTCCACTTT	CASSLLGLPKVGPLHF	TRBV28	TRBJ1-6	.	many
TGTGCCAGCAGCTCCGGGACTAGCGGGAGTCAAGAGCAGTACTTC	CASSSGTSGSQEQYF	TRBV7-8	TRBJ2-7	TRBD2	.
TGTGCCAGCAGCACGGAGGGGACACACCTCTACGAGCAGTACTTC	CASSTEGTHLYEQYF	TRBV5-6	TRBJ2-7	.	many
TGTGCCATCAGCCGGGGCGATAGCGGGAGATTTGGGGAGCTGTTTTTT	CAISRGDSGRFGELFF	TRBV10-3	TRBJ2-2	TRBD2	many
TGTGCCAGCATAGAGCAATCTGGAAACACCATATATTTT	CASIEQSGNTIYF	TRBV6-1	TRBJ1-3	.	.
TGCGCCAGCTACGAGGGGGGCTGGAGCACTGAAGCTTCCTTT	CASYEGGWSTEASF	TRBV5-1	TRBJ1-1	.	.
TGTGCCAGCAGTTCGTCAGGGACAAGGGGAGCTTTC	CASSSSGTRGAF	TRBV6-5	TRBJ2-6	.	.
TGTGCCAGCAGCCACCCCAATGCCTACGAGCAGTACTTC	CASSHPNAYEQYF	TRBV7-9	TRBJ2-7	.	.
TGTGCCAGCAGCCTGACTAGCGGGAGGACTCGGGAGCTGTTTTTT	CASSLTSGRTRELFF	TRBV5-5	TRBJ2-2	TRBD2	.
TGTGCCAGCAGTTTATGGGGGACGGCGCAAGAGACCCAGTACTTC	CASSLWGTAQETQYF	TRBV12-3/TRBV12-4	TRBJ2-5	.	many
TGCGCCAGCAGCTTGGCCTGGACAGGCTTGGAGGACGAGCAGTACTTC	CASSLAWTGLEDEQYF	TRBV5-1	TRBJ2-7	TRBD1	many